These T cell receptor beta chains were read from a single sample in a study of T cells expressing NK-cell markers. From its re-call of the 5' RACE reads, TCRdb lists each CDR3 protein once, without DNA. This specimen shows fewer than 550,000 distinct CDR3 sequences; the ten leading clones hold 1.4% to 1.5%. The specimen sequenced was blood T cells: a sorted CD56 or NKG2C T cell subset, CD4+ or CD8+ T cells, or bulk PBMC T cells (not recorded which). The receptors were sampled from a woman in her forties or fifties in good health. The CDR3 runs from the conserved cysteine through the conserved F or W.

CASSLRREMREKLFF	TRBJ1-4	TRBV12-3/TRBV12-4
CASSFLQGVPGNTIYF	TRBJ1-3	TRBV12-3/TRBV12-4
CASSQPVRRGGNTEAFF	TRBJ1-1	TRBV4-1
CSARDPSGPYNEQFF	TRBJ2-1	TRBV20-1
CSASQGGGEAFF	TRBJ1-1	TRBV20-1
CASTFLSREITEAFF	TRBJ1-1	TRBV6-5
CASATVPATNEKLFF	TRBJ1-4	TRBV28
CASKPRYGGTTYNEQFF	TRBJ2-1	TRBV3-1
CASSHWDRAWNQPQHF	TRBJ1-5	TRBV5-6
CASSFVGSYEQYF	TRBJ2-7	TRBV27
CASSEARRGSYRNTEAFF	TRBJ1-1	TRBV6-1
CASSLGRTSGSYNEQFF	TRBJ2-1	TRBV7-9
CAWSASGSEQYF	TRBJ2-7	TRBV30
CAISAGFEETQYF	TRBJ2-5	TRBV10-3
CASSPKVAGATDTQYF	TRBJ2-3	TRBV7-3
CASSPVGGWEQYF	TRBJ2-7	TRBV5-1
CASSGTGARKPQHF	TRBJ1-5	TRBV27